A selection of T cell receptor beta chains follows, all from one sample in a study of OX40 agonist ivuxolimab in advanced cancers. The table came from immunoSEQ multiplex PCR; TCRdb's copy has only in-frame clones and leaves some out. The sample yields more than 80,000 clones, 70% to 90% seen once. The sample in question was CD4+ or CD8+ T cells sorted from blood, obtained in a trial of the OX40 agonist ivuxolimab. Every receptor here comes from an adult with an advanced solid tumor such as melanoma, head and neck, liver or kidney cancer. Both conserved end residues are part of each CDR3. The order of the fields is V gene, D gene, J gene, CDR3 length, CDR3 protein. The D gene is left open where the match is weak.

v_call: TRBV29-1; d_call: NA; j_call: TRBJ1-1; cdr3_length: 12; cdr3_aa: CSVVGLYNVAFF
v_call: TRBV6-5; d_call: NA; j_call: TRBJ1-2; cdr3_length: 14; cdr3_aa: CASSRRVAEDGYTF
v_call: TRBV15; d_call: NA; j_call: TRBJ2-7; cdr3_length: 14; cdr3_aa: CATSRDSHLPKQYF
v_call: TRBV29-1; d_call: NA; j_call: TRBJ1-4; cdr3_length: 12; cdr3_aa: CSAALDREKLFF
v_call: TRBV7-8; d_call: NA; j_call: TRBJ2-5; cdr3_length: 17; cdr3_aa: CASSLTSPGTLKETQYF
v_call: TRBV5-1; d_call: NA; j_call: TRBJ1-2; cdr3_length: 15; cdr3_aa: CASSADGQMNYGYTF
v_call: TRBV27; d_call: TRBD1; j_call: TRBJ1-5; cdr3_length: 15; cdr3_aa: CASSLNRGSNQPQHF
v_call: TRBV6-1; d_call: NA; j_call: NA; cdr3_length: 18; cdr3_aa: CASSEGGQFDRLHYEQYF
v_call: TRBV6-1; d_call: TRBD2; j_call: TRBJ2-5; cdr3_length: 16; cdr3_aa: CASSGVPSGAQETQYF
v_call: TRBV9; d_call: NA; j_call: TRBJ2-4; cdr3_length: 14; cdr3_aa: CASSAEVSGNIQYF
v_call: TRBV28; d_call: NA; j_call: TRBJ1-1; cdr3_length: 12; cdr3_aa: CASSLQGIEAFF
v_call: TRBV7-8; d_call: TRBD2; j_call: TRBJ2-1; cdr3_length: 18; cdr3_aa: CASSSFNAGGRAGNEQFF
v_call: TRBV11-3; d_call: NA; j_call: TRBJ1-4; cdr3_length: 15; cdr3_aa: CASSLDHSTNEKLFF
v_call: TRBV12-5; d_call: NA; j_call: TRBJ1-5; cdr3_length: 16; cdr3_aa: CASGLVFAYSNQPQHF
v_call: TRBV6-5; d_call: NA; j_call: TRBJ1-1; cdr3_length: 13; cdr3_aa: CASSNPARSEAFF
v_call: TRBV7-9; d_call: NA; j_call: TRBJ2-7; cdr3_length: 12; cdr3_aa: CASSQSVHEQYF
v_call: TRBV2; d_call: TRBD1; j_call: TRBJ2-3; cdr3_length: 14; cdr3_aa: CASNPGQGTDTQYF
v_call: TRBV11-3; d_call: TRBD2; j_call: TRBJ2-1; cdr3_length: 13; cdr3_aa: CASRGLAGDEQFF
v_call: TRBV10-3; d_call: TRBD1; j_call: TRBJ1-2; cdr3_length: 13; cdr3_aa: CAISNGQDYGYTF
v_call: TRBV5-4; d_call: TRBD2; j_call: TRBJ2-3; cdr3_length: 16; cdr3_aa: CASSRYAGGSTDTQYF
v_call: TRBV9; d_call: TRBD1; j_call: TRBJ2-5; cdr3_length: 14; cdr3_aa: CASSATGGPETQYF
v_call: TRBV19; d_call: NA; j_call: TRBJ2-2; cdr3_length: 16; cdr3_aa: CASKPQGGSNTGELFF
v_call: TRBV5-1; d_call: NA; j_call: TRBJ2-3; cdr3_length: 14; cdr3_aa: CASSFLTSTDTQYF
v_call: TRBV30; d_call: TRBD1; j_call: TRBJ2-7; cdr3_length: 13; cdr3_aa: CAWSVQGANEQYF
v_call: TRBV7-9; d_call: TRBD1; j_call: TRBJ2-1; cdr3_length: 16; cdr3_aa: CASSWGDRGSYNEQFF
v_call: TRBV28; d_call: TRBD1; j_call: TRBJ1-5; cdr3_length: 15; cdr3_aa: CASSPTGGGNQPQHF
v_call: TRBV6-6; d_call: NA; j_call: TRBJ1-2; cdr3_length: 14; cdr3_aa: CASSPVTSGYGYTF
v_call: TRBV21-1; d_call: NA; j_call: TRBJ2-7; cdr3_length: 17; cdr3_aa: CASSNGTLPGQRDEQYF
v_call: TRBV2; d_call: TRBD1; j_call: TRBJ1-4; cdr3_length: 11; cdr3_aa: CASRGQGELFF
v_call: TRBV9; d_call: NA; j_call: TRBJ2-7; cdr3_length: 14; cdr3_aa: CASSVDSSSYEQYF
v_call: TRBV6-5; d_call: TRBD1; j_call: TRBJ1-2; cdr3_length: 16; cdr3_aa: CASSYGALDRGYGYTF
v_call: TRBV6-1; d_call: NA; j_call: TRBJ2-4; cdr3_length: 11; cdr3_aa: CASIIGNIQYF
v_call: TRBV7-8; d_call: TRBD1; j_call: TRBJ2-2; cdr3_length: 14; cdr3_aa: CASSSGQYAGELFF
v_call: TRBV2; d_call: TRBD2; j_call: TRBJ2-3; cdr3_length: 16; cdr3_aa: CASSDSGSGYRDTQYF
v_call: TRBV5-1; d_call: NA; j_call: TRBJ2-6; cdr3_length: 16; cdr3_aa: CASSLDSSAGANVLTF
v_call: TRBV28; d_call: NA; j_call: TRBJ2-1; cdr3_length: 14; cdr3_aa: CASSPEGRYNEQFF
v_call: TRBV5-1; d_call: NA; j_call: TRBJ2-5; cdr3_length: 13; cdr3_aa: CASAFGREETQYF
v_call: TRBV7-8; d_call: NA; j_call: TRBJ2-7; cdr3_length: 11; cdr3_aa: CASSVTYEQYF
v_call: TRBV28; d_call: NA; j_call: TRBJ1-2; cdr3_length: 12; cdr3_aa: CASSADSWGYTF
v_call: TRBV5-1; d_call: NA; j_call: TRBJ2-1; cdr3_length: 14; cdr3_aa: CASTLESSYNEQFF
v_call: TRBV7-8; d_call: TRBD1; j_call: TRBJ1-1; cdr3_length: 14; cdr3_aa: CASSSDRGRTEAFF
v_call: TRBV19; d_call: NA; j_call: TRBJ2-3; cdr3_length: 15; cdr3_aa: CASRQAGLSTDTQYF
v_call: TRBV7-2; d_call: NA; j_call: TRBJ2-3; cdr3_length: 15; cdr3_aa: CASSFGRISTDTQYF
v_call: TRBV21-1; d_call: NA; j_call: TRBJ2-7; cdr3_length: 14; cdr3_aa: CALNFGQGFYEQYF
v_call: TRBV5-1; d_call: NA; j_call: TRBJ2-1; cdr3_length: 14; cdr3_aa: CASSLEVGSGEQFF
v_call: TRBV2; d_call: NA; j_call: TRBJ2-4; cdr3_length: 14; cdr3_aa: CASRLRPRSGIQYF
v_call: TRBV6-1; d_call: NA; j_call: TRBJ1-3; cdr3_length: 16; cdr3_aa: CASSEGTVMSGNTIYF
v_call: TRBV19; d_call: NA; j_call: TRBJ1-5; cdr3_length: 12; cdr3_aa: CASSNTDQPQHF
v_call: TRBV5-1; d_call: NA; j_call: TRBJ1-4; cdr3_length: 15; cdr3_aa: CASSRDGDGAEKLFF
v_call: TRBV6-1; d_call: NA; j_call: TRBJ2-2; cdr3_length: 14; cdr3_aa: CASSPGRNTGELFF
v_call: TRBV7-2; d_call: NA; j_call: TRBJ1-2; cdr3_length: 14; cdr3_aa: CASSPSTANYGYTF
v_call: TRBV6-1; d_call: NA; j_call: TRBJ1-2; cdr3_length: 12; cdr3_aa: CASSERDRGYTF
v_call: TRBV2; d_call: TRBD2; j_call: TRBJ2-7; cdr3_length: 14; cdr3_aa: CASSDGSGSYEQYF
v_call: TRBV9; d_call: NA; j_call: TRBJ2-7; cdr3_length: 13; cdr3_aa: CASSLEGHGEQYF